This is a list of T cell receptor beta chains from one sample in a study of CD8+ T cells in alopecia areata. The data were produced by immunoSEQ multiplex PCR, yet TCRdb's version contains in-frame clones alone and is incomplete. The repertoire holds fewer than 110,000 clones, with over 80% as singletons. The source material was CD8+ T cells sorted from blood, sampled at week 24, from a patient treated with tofacitinib. The receptors were gathered from a human donor with alopecia areata. The CDR3 runs from the conserved cysteine through the conserved F or W. A D gene is named only where the DNA matches it firmly. Rows may omit the clone size; those that give it use once, few, many or a size class.

NA,NA,TRBV5-1,TRBJ2-1,CASSLGLAKTYNEQFF,TGCGCCAGCAGCTTAGGGCTAGCTAAAACCTACAATGAGCAGTTCTTC
NA,NA,TRBV7-2,TRBJ2-5,CASSLSRTGWETQYF,TGTGCCAGCAGCTTATCGAGGACGGGCTGGGAGACCCAGTACTTC
NA,NA,TRBV4-1,TRBJ2-7,CASSQNRGTYEQYF,TGCGCCAGCAGCCAAAATCGGGGGACCTACGAGCAGTACTTC
NA,NA,TRBV6-6,TRBJ2-1,CASSYRSKNEQFF,TGTGCCAGCAGTTATAGATCAAAGAATGAGCAGTTCTTC
NA,NA,TRBV29-1,TRBJ2-7,CSAARGDSYEQYF,TGCAGCGCAGCCAGGGGGGACTCCTACGAGCAGTACTTC
NA,NA,TRBV14,TRBJ1-1,CASSQERGGGTEAFF,TGTGCCAGCAGCCAAGAAAGGGGAGGGGGGACTGAAGCTTTCTTT
NA,NA,TRBV4-1,TRBJ1-6,CASSPITYNSPLHF,TGCGCCAGCAGCCCTATAACCTATAATTCACCCCTCCACTTT
NA,NA,TRBV5-6,TRBJ2-7,CASSLAGGFEQYF,TGTGCCAGCAGCTTGGCCGGTGGGTTCGAGCAGTACTTC
NA,NA,TRBV7-9,TRBJ2-5,CASSLDPIYGGRSQETQYF,TGTGCCAGCAGCTTAGACCCCATTTACGGGGGGCGATCCCAAGAGACCCAGTACTTC
NA,NA,TRBV4-2,TRBJ2-7,CASSQDSGSNYEQYF,TGTGCCAGCAGCCAAGATAGCGGCAGCAACTACGAGCAGTACTTC
NA,few,TRBV29-1,TRBJ2-7,CSVVQAGFYEQYF,TGCAGCGTTGTCCAGGCCGGGTTCTACGAGCAGTACTTC
NA,NA,TRBV30,TRBJ2-1,CAWGTAYNEQFF,TGTGCCTGGGGAACGGCCTACAATGAGCAGTTCTTC
NA,NA,TRBV4-3,TRBJ2-7,CASSQDRGQAYEQYF,TGCGCCAGCAGCCAAGATCGGGGCCAAGCCTACGAGCAGTACTTC
TRBD1,NA,TRBV6-6,TRBJ1-5,CASTSGTGGFQPQHF,TGTGCCAGCACTTCCGGGACAGGGGGCTTTCAGCCCCAGCATTTT
TRBD2,many,TRBV7-2,TRBJ2-7,CASSTSGGRYEQYF,TGTGCCAGCAGCACTAGCGGGGGCCGCTACGAGCAGTACTTC
TRBD2,NA,TRBV27,TRBJ2-7,CASSPLGGIYEQYF,TGTGCCAGCAGTCCCCTGGGAGGGATCTACGAGCAGTACTTC
NA,once,TRBV2,TRBJ2-7,CASSGIPRTGAYEQYF,TGTGCCAGCAGCGGTATCCCAAGGACTGGGGCCTACGAGCAGTACTTC
NA,NA,TRBV7-9,TRBJ2-3,CASNWRSTDTQYF,TGTGCCAGCAATTGGCGGTCCACAGATACGCAGTATTTT
NA,few,TRBV7-9,TRBJ2-3,CASSSLRDTQYF,TGTGCCAGCAGCTCCCTTAGGGATACGCAGTATTTT
TRBD2,NA,TRBV29-1,TRBJ2-7,CSVADLVAGGQSYEQYF,TGCAGCGTCGCCGATCTGGTAGCGGGGGGCCAATCCTACGAGCAGTACTTC
TRBD2,NA,TRBV4-2,TRBJ2-3,CASSQDLPGGRGDTQYF,TGTGCCAGCAGCCAAGATCTGCCGGGGGGGCGCGGGGATACGCAGTATTTT
NA,NA,TRBV6-5,TRBJ2-3,CASSYRYHDTQYF,TGTGCCAGCAGTTACCGGTACCACGATACGCAGTATTTT
NA,NA,TRBV7-9,TRBJ1-6,CASSLSVGISYNSPLHF,TGTGCCAGCAGCCTCTCCGTGGGTATCTCCTATAATTCACCCCTCCACTTT
TRBD1,once,TRBV5-4,TRBJ1-2,CAGGSQGARDGYTF,TGTGCCGGCGGTAGCCAGGGGGCGCGGGATGGCTACACCTTC
TRBD2,NA,TRBV7-9,TRBJ2-7,CASSLGGLAGAVAYEQYF,TGTGCCAGCAGCTTAGGGGGACTAGCGGGGGCCGTAGCCTACGAGCAGTACTTC
NA,NA,TRBV5-1,TRBJ2-3,CASSLLADHTDTQYF,TGCGCCAGCAGCTTGTTAGCGGATCACACAGATACGCAGTATTTT
NA,NA,TRBV7-2,TRBJ2-1,CASSLEVIPYNEQFF,TGTGCCAGCAGCTTAGAGGTCATCCCCTACAATGAGCAGTTCTTC
TRBD2,NA,TRBV10-2,TRBJ2-5,CASSATSGGGQTQYF,TGCGCCAGCAGCGCGACTAGCGGGGGAGGTCAGACCCAGTACTTC
NA,NA,TRBV29-1,TRBJ2-1,CSVHTGLRNEQFF,TGCAGCGTCCACACGGGACTCAGGAATGAGCAGTTCTTC
NA,NA,TRBV7-9,TRBJ2-1,CASSFLPGAHSYNEQFF,TGTGCCAGCAGCTTTCTACCGGGGGCCCACTCCTACAATGAGCAGTTCTTC
NA,NA,TRBV10-3,TRBJ2-7,CAISDVGADYEQYF,TGTGCCATCAGTGATGTGGGGGCCGACTACGAGCAGTACTTC
TRBD1,NA,TRBV7-9,TRBJ2-1,CASSRDRDSYNEQFF,TGTGCCAGCAGCCGGGACAGGGATTCCTACAATGAGCAGTTCTTC
NA,NA,TRBV7-9,TRBJ1-2,CASSRSPTEQAQYGYTF,TGTGCCAGCAGCCGAAGCCCGACAGAACAAGCACAATATGGCTACACCTTC
TRBD1,NA,TRBV4-1,TRBJ2-7,CASSLEKGQGKRYEQYF,TGCGCCAGCAGCCTTGAAAAGGGACAGGGGAAGCGTTACGAGCAGTACTTC
NA,NA,TRBV7-9,TRBJ2-3,CASSSLRTTSTDTQYF,TGTGCCAGCAGCTCCCTCCGCACTACTAGCACAGATACGCAGTATTTT
NA,NA,TRBV5-4,TRBJ1-2,CASSLAGTADGYTF,TGTGCCAGCAGCTTGGCCGGCACAGCGGATGGCTACACCTTC
NA,NA,TRBV29-1,TRBJ2-7,CSVEDPERASYEQYF,TGCAGCGTTGAAGACCCCGAGAGGGCGTCCTACGAGCAGTACTTC
TRBD1,NA,TRBV15,TRBJ2-7,CATSTFGQGYNEQYF,TGTGCCACCAGCACCTTTGGACAGGGCTATAACGAGCAGTACTTC
TRBD2,NA,TRBV6-5,TRBJ2-3,CASSYSTSGTDTQYF,TGTGCCAGCAGTTACTCCACTAGCGGCACAGATACGCAGTATTTT
NA,NA,TRBV4-1,TRBJ1-5,CASSQSGRQPQHF,TGCGCCAGCAGCCAATCAGGGCGGCAGCCCCAGCATTTT
NA,NA,TRBV5-1,TRBJ1-1,CASRRGQNTEAFF,TGCGCCAGCAGACGCGGACAGAACACTGAAGCTTTCTTT
TRBD1,few,TRBV4-2,TRBJ2-2,CASSQGQGVTSGELFF,TGTGCCAGCAGCCAAGGACAGGGAGTTACTTCCGGGGAGCTGTTTTTT
NA,NA,TRBV4-1,TRBJ1-4,CASSRVAAEDEKLFF,TGCGCCAGCAGCCGGGTGGCGGCCGAGGATGAAAAACTGTTTTTT
TRBD1,NA,TRBV29-1,TRBJ2-7,CSVATGGNYEQYF,TGCAGCGTTGCCACAGGGGGTAACTACGAGCAGTACTTC
NA,once,TRBV25-1,TRBJ2-5,CASGEWGGDETQYF,TGTGCCAGCGGTGAATGGGGCGGGGATGAGACCCAGTACTTC
TRBD1,NA,TRBV29-1,TRBJ2-6,CSVEDRDSQLSGANVLTF,TGCAGCGTTGAAGACCGGGACAGCCAACTCTCTGGGGCCAACGTCCTGACTTTC
NA,NA,TRBV23-1,TRBJ2-7,CASSQSIGPFRDEQYF,TGCGCCAGCAGTCAATCAATAGGGCCGTTCCGGGACGAGCAGTACTTC
NA,NA,TRBV6-1,TRBJ2-5,CASSETFGGGETQYF,TGTGCCAGCAGTGAGACCTTCGGGGGAGGAGAGACCCAGTACTTC
TRBD2,NA,TRBV9,TRBJ2-7,CASSAYSGGAIYEQYF,TGTGCCAGCAGCGCATATAGCGGGGGGGCGATCTACGAGCAGTACTTC
NA,NA,TRBV7-9,TRBJ2-5,CASSLAGSQETQYF,TGTGCCAGCAGCTTAGCGGGGAGTCAAGAGACCCAGTACTTC
TRBD1,NA,TRBV7-9,TRBJ2-3,CASSQTGDTDTQYF,TGTGCCAGCAGCCAGACAGGGGACACAGATACGCAGTATTTT
NA,NA,TRBV6-5,TRBJ1-4,CASGKGRPNEKLFF,TGTGCCAGCGGCAAGGGGAGGCCTAATGAAAAACTGTTTTTT
NA,NA,TRBV4-2,TRBJ2-5,CASSQEWSGYETQYF,TGTGCCAGCAGCCAAGAATGGTCGGGTTATGAGACCCAGTACTTC